Below are 10 T cell receptor beta chains sequenced from a single sample in a study of beta chain features in type 1 diabetes (dated by TCRdb to between 2017 and 2018). Overall results and qualifications from the work: In all four CD4+ subsets, TCRB CDR3 length was moderately but significantly shorter in type 1 diabetes patients.

No antigen has been assigned to these receptors. The library was generated by the immunoSEQ multiplex PCR assay. All of the isolated RNA was reverse transcribed with the High Capacity cDNA Reverse Transcription Kit, so expressed TCRB transcripts were sequenced. TCRdb provides this immuneACCESS table in a form limited to in-frame rearrangements. Some clones are lacking; in checked studies, under half of them reflect an unresolved V gene, and why the rest are absent is not known. The sample data list around 180,000 clones, and approximately 8.4% of these were observed just once. The ten largest clones take up 0.5% of the sample. Sequencing was done on a sample of central memory CD4+ T cells from blood. These receptors were taken from a man in his late teens or twenties with type 1 diabetes.

This chain links TRBV9 with TRBJ1-1; no clear D gene. V dropped 4 bases and J dropped 3 bases, with 10 bases sitting between them. Germline-derived CDR1 and CDR2 are SGDLS and YYNGEE. This CDR3 spans 13 amino acids. In DNA, the CDR3 is TGTGCCAGCAGCCCCAGCGGGGACACTGAAGCTTTCTTT. Translation: CASSPSGDTEAFF.

This clone was seen only a few times. The chain has TRBV7-9 and TRBJ2-7, with D maybe TRBD1 (6 bases). The CDR3 has 14 amino acids. The ends were cut back, 3 bases at V and 6 bases at J, with 15 bases in the middle. Germline CDR1 reads SEHNR; CDR2 reads FQNEAQ (reference sequence). CDR3 region: CASSFLQGFAEQYF. CDR3 DNA: TGTGCCAGCAGCTTTCTACAGGGCTTCGCCGAGCAGTACTTC.

This rearrangement joins TRBV2 to TRBJ1-1; D may be TRBD1 (5 bases). Germline V gene data show CDR1 as SNHLY and CDR2 as FYNNEI. The CDR3 consists of 14 residues. V lost 4 bases, J lost 4 bases, and 13 bases lay in between. CDR3: CASSVRPGGTEAFF. DNA of the CDR3: TGTGCCAGCAGTGTCAGGCCGGGGGGCACTGAAGCTTTCTTT. The variable domain in full, completed from reference TRBV2 and TRBJ1-1, reads EPEVTQTPSHQVTQMGQEVILRCVPISNHLYFYWYRQILGQKVEFLVSFYNNEISEKSEIFDDQFSVERPDGSNFTLKIRSTKLEDSAMYFCASSVRPGGTEAFFGQGTRLTVV.

This clone was observed many times. The chain joins TRBV18 to TRBJ2-1; no reliable D call. Trimming shortened V by 4 bases and J by 8 bases, and 12 bases separated the two germline ends. From germline, CDR1 is KGHSH and CDR2 LQKENI. The CDR3 sequence is 13 residues long. The DNA of the CDR3 is TGTGCCAGCTCACTAAGCGAGACGGATGAGCAGTTCTTC. Its protein product is CASSLSETDEQFF. Combining the CDR3 with reference TRBV18 and TRBJ2-1 gives the whole variable domain NAGVMQNPRHLVRRRGQEARLRCSPMKGHSHVYWYRQLPEEGLKFMVYLQKENIIDESGMPKERFSAEFPKEGPSILRIQQVVRGDSAAYFCASSLSETDEQFFGPGTRLTVL.

The chain combines TRBV2 with TRBJ2-7; D perhaps matches TRBD1 (6 bases). The germline gives CDR1 SNHLY, CDR2 FYNNEI. Trimming pared 8 bases from V and 2 bases from J, leaving 19 bases between. The CDR3 is made up of 15 amino acids. The CDR3 region is CASLEDRTRTYEQYF. CDR3 nucleotides: TGTGCCAGCCTCGAAGACAGGACCAGAACCTACGAGCAGTACTTC. The full variable domain, with the rest looked up from reference TRBV2 and TRBJ2-7, is EPEVTQTPSHQVTQMGQEVILRCVPISNHLYFYWYRQILGQKVEFLVSFYNNEISEKSEIFDDQFSVERPDGSNFTLKIRSTKLEDSAMYFCASLEDRTRTYEQYFGPGTRLTVT.

In this sample, this clone turned up a few times. V gene TRBV10-3 combines with J gene TRBJ2-5, with TRBD2 matching 14 bases. V was pared by 10 bases and J by 4 bases, with 11 bases of the junction left unmatched. The CDR3 contains 16 residues. The germline V gene encodes CDR1 ENHRY and CDR2 SYGVKD. The CDR3 sequence: CASSTGLAGVGETQYF. As DNA, the CDR3 is TGTGCCAGCAGCACGGGACTAGCGGGAGTAGGAGAGACCCAGTACTTC.

The chain is built from TRBV30 and TRBJ1-1, with D perhaps TRBD1 (6 bases). Germline assignment: CDR1 GTSNPN and CDR2 SVGIG (reference sequence). The CDR3 contains 12 residues. The V end lost 5 bases, the J end lost 1 base, and 8 bases lay between the germline ends. Written as DNA, the CDR3 is TGTGCCTGGGACAGGCCGAACACTGAAGCTTTCTTT. Protein: CAWDRPNTEAFF.

This chain links TRBV5-1 with TRBJ2-5; 8 positions agree with TRBD2. Trimming removed 5 bases from V and 3 bases from J; junction bases left unmatched: 6. The CDR3 length is 14 residues. Germline CDR1 reads SGHRS; CDR2 reads YFSETQ. The CDR3 coding sequence is TGCGCCAGCAGATCAACAGCGGGAGAAGAGACCCAGTACTTC. The encoded protein is CASRSTAGEETQYF. The full variable domain, in which reference TRBV5-1 and TRBJ2-5 provide the parts outside the CDR3, is KAGVTQTPRYLIKTRGQQVTLSCSPISGHRSVSWYQQTPGQGLQFLFEYFSETQRNKGNFPGRFSGRQFSNSRSEMNVSTLELGDSALYLCASRSTAGEETQYFGPGTRLLVL.

The V and J genes are TRBV5-1 and TRBJ2-7; D is ambiguous. Germline V CDR1 and CDR2: SGHRS, YFSETQ. Trimming stripped 0 bases from V and 4 bases from J, with 5 bases between. This CDR3 comprises 12 residues. CDR3: CASSLDQYEQYF. CDR3 sequence (DNA): TGCGCCAGCAGCTTGGATCAATACGAGCAGTACTTC.

This clone was picked up a small number of times. The gene calls are TRBV9 and TRBJ2-5; TRBD2 agrees at 7 bases. Germline trimming cut 1 base from V and 4 bases from J; bases unmatched to any gene: 7. From germline, CDR1 is SGDLS and CDR2 YYNGEE. This CDR3 is 15 amino acids long. CDR3 nucleotide sequence: TGTGCCAGCAGCGTATCAGCGGGGTACCGAGAGACCCAGTACTTC. Its protein product is CASSVSAGYRETQYF.